The source of this T cell receptor (beta chain) is a study of CD8+ T cells in alopecia areata. Notes on the study in general: TCR sharing across patients was less clear than in mice, possibly HLA-related. Across lesional scalp, and particularly alopecia totalis/universalis, clonality surpassed that of normal scalp.

This CDR3 has 14 residues. Germline CDR1 reads PRHDT; CDR2 reads FYEKMQ (reference sequence). Trimming removed 6 bases at V and 7 bases at J, with 19 bases between. Following RNA extraction, reverse transcription yielded cDNA that acted as the sequencing template. Data came from immunoSEQ multiplex PCR; TCRdb stores just in-frame clones and leaves some out. The sample includes about 200,000 clones, 56% of them seen just once. On this clone: What it binds is not known.

PBMCs provided sorted CD4+ and CD8+ T cells. Source material: CD8+ T cells sorted from blood. This receptor was obtained from a human donor in good health. The chain is built from TRBV13 and TRBJ2-7; D ambiguous. The CDR3, as DNA: TGTGCCAGCAGTTTATCGGGCAGCCTCGCGGAGCAGTACTTC. It specifies CASSLSGSLAEQYF.